Sequencing of this T cell receptor (beta chain) was carried out in a study of blood T cell repertoires in COVID-19. About the research overall: From the United States, Italy and Spain came samples of acute and convalescent COVID-19. PBMCs, B-cell-depleted T cells, or T cells were the source of the cDNA or gDNA that made up the material.

The V gene lost 6 bases and the J gene lost 9 bases, with 21 bases spanning the gap. The germline V gene has CDR1 KGHSH and CDR2 LQKENI. This CDR3 comprises 16 residues. In the authors' methods: By means of reference gene primer amplification, nucleated cell counts were estimated. Method: immunoSEQ multiplex PCR; TCRdb's copy keeps in-frame clones and lacks some. The V and J calls and clone size are taken from that table; D and trimming were inferred from the DNA. The table lists some 90,000 clones, about 88% of them singletons. The V call is TRBV18, the J call TRBJ1-6, with D maybe TRBD1 (6 bases). Sequencing was done on a sample of peripheral blood. The receptor's source is an elderly woman with acute or convalescent COVID-19. The CDR3 DNA follows: TGTGCCAGCTCGCCTGAGTCGGGGGGCTTTAGTTCACCCCTCCACTTT. Translated: CASSPESGGFSSPLHF. Combining the CDR3 with reference TRBV18 and TRBJ1-6 gives the whole variable domain NAGVMQNPRHLVRRRGQEARLRCSPMKGHSHVYWYRQLPEEGLKFMVYLQKENIIDESGMPKERFSAEFPKEGPSILRIQQVVRGDSAAYFCASSPESGGFSSPLHFGNGTRLTVT.